Below are 30 T cell receptor beta chains sequenced from a single sample in a study of Ad26.COV2.S vaccination and SARS-CoV-2 variants. The treatment: some 19 received Ad26.COV2.S at low or high dose, single or two shots; a few received placebo; per-sample allocation not given. At day 63 after the first vaccine or placebo injection, samples were drawn. Sequencing used immunoSEQ multiplex PCR; TCRdb keeps in-frame clones, though not all of them. The sample holds about 410,000 clones, 89% seen once. This specimen consisted of peripheral blood, obtained in a trial of Ad26.COV2.S vaccine versus placebo. These receptors originate from a person aged 18-60 years who received the Ad26.COV2.S COVID-19 vaccine or a placebo.

V gene TRBV6-5 combines with J gene TRBJ1-4; a possible D gene is TRBD1 (6 bases). The CDR3 runs 15 residues. Germline CDR1 reads MNHEY; CDR2 reads SVGAGI. Trimming removed 4 bases at V and 5 bases at J, with 14 bases between. The CDR3 protein is CASSFRTARNEKLFF. For the CDR3, the DNA is TGTGCCAGCAGTTTTCGGACAGCTCGAAATGAAAAACTGTTTTTT.

The chain couples TRBV7-9 to TRBJ2-7, with TRBD1 matching over 9 bases. This CDR3 region has 16 residues. J lost 5 bases, V lost 1 base, and 9 bases had no gene match. Germline lookup yields CDR1 SEHNR and CDR2 FQNEAQ (reference sequence). The CDR3 is CASSLGTGTGLNEQYF. The CDR3 DNA sequence: TGTGCCAGCAGCTTAGGGACCGGGACAGGGCTCAACGAGCAGTACTTC.

The chain links TRBV7-6 to TRBJ1-5; the D gene is possibly TRBD1 (6 bases). Germline lookup yields CDR1 SGHVS and CDR2 FNYEAQ. The CDR3 loop spans 16 amino acids. The V end was cut by 3 bases, the J end by 2 bases, with 14 bases between. CDR3 protein: CASSFGRGGGNQPQHF. For the CDR3, the DNA is TGTGCCAGCAGCTTCGGAAGGGGGGGCGGCAATCAGCCCCAGCATTTT.

The chain carries TRBV28 and TRBJ1-5, with D possibly TRBD1 on 6 matching bases. V was pared by 7 bases and J by 6 bases, with 10 bases between. The CDR3 totals 12 residues. Germline CDR1 reads MDHEN; CDR2 reads SYDVKM. CDR3 residues: CASKGGSQPQHF. CDR3 bases: TGTGCCAGCAAGGGGGGGAGTCAGCCCCAGCATTTT.

The chain uses TRBV12-5 and TRBJ2-7, with a possible D match to TRBD1 (6 bases). The CDR3 contains 13 residues. V lost 5 bases, J lost 2 bases, and 10 bases lay in between. Per germline, CDR1 LGHNT and CDR2 FRNRAP. The CDR3 region has the DNA TGTGCTAGTGGTCTGACAGGAGCCTACGAGCAGTACTTC. The encoded protein is CASGLTGAYEQYF.

The V call is TRBV30, the J call TRBJ2-3, with 7 bases lining up with TRBD2. V lost 0 bases and J lost 4; bases outside the gene matches: 7. This CDR3 region has 15 residues. CDR1 and CDR2 from the germline V gene are GTSNPN and SVGIG (reference sequence). CDR3 coding DNA: TGTGCCTGGAGTGTGGGCGGGAGACTGGCAGATACGCAGTATTTT. It codes for CAWSVGGRLADTQYF.

This clone has only a few counts. The chain couples TRBV6-4 to TRBJ2-3; maybe TRBD1 (6 bases). V was clipped by 3 bases and J by 6 bases, with 10 bases between them. The CDR3 sequence is 13 residues long. Germline CDR1 and CDR2: MRHNA and SNTAGT. The CDR3 is CASSELRGDTQYF. The CDR3 DNA sequence: TGTGCCAGCAGTGAACTGAGGGGGGATACGCAGTATTTT.

This rearrangement joins TRBV6-1 to TRBJ2-5, with TRBD2 as a possible D gene (6 bases). This CDR3 region has 16 residues. Trimming removed 1 base at V and 1 base at J, with 13 bases between. Looked up from germline, CDR1 is MNHNS and CDR2 is SASEGT. CDR3 DNA sequence: TGTGCCAGCAGTGAAGTTCCCGGAGGGGCCCAAGAGACCCAGTACTTC. Its translation is CASSEVPGGAQETQYF.

This clone was seen only a few times. The chain couples TRBV15 to TRBJ2-6, with a possible D match to TRBD2 (5 bases). V dropped 0 bases and J dropped 4 bases, with 10 bases sitting between them. Per germline, CDR1 LNHNV and CDR2 YYDKDF (reference sequence). The CDR3 is 16 residues long. The CDR3 DNA reads TGTGCCACCAGCAGAGAGCAGCGGCGGGGGGCCAACGTCCTGACTTTC. Amino acids: CATSREQRRGANVLTF.

Details on this clone: Other DNA sequences in this sample translate to the same CDR3. This sequence joins TRBV5-1 and TRBJ2-5; D gene uncertain. Between the trimmed V and J ends, which lost 0 bases and 2 bases, there was a span of 8 bases. This CDR3 has 14 amino acids. Germline V lookup: CDR1 SGHRS, CDR2 YFSETQ. The CDR3 bases are TGCGCCAGCAGCTTGGCCGGCAGTCAAGAGACCCAGTACTTC. Amino acid sequence: CASSLAGSQETQYF.

This chain connects TRBV19 to TRBJ2-5, with 10 bases identical to TRBD1. The germline V gene has CDR1 LNHDA and CDR2 SQIVND (reference sequence). CDR3 size: 13 residues. J gave up 7 bases and V 4 bases, and 3 bases lay outside the gene matches. The DNA for the CDR3 is TGTGCCAGTAGTACCGACAGGGGGCCGACCCAGTACTTC. It encodes CASSTDRGPTQYF.

J is TRBJ2-7 and V is TRBV6-5; D may correspond to TRBD1 or TRBD2 (5 bases each). Trimming took off 6 bases at V and 6 bases at J, with 18 bases between the two ends. The V gene's germline CDR1 is MNHEY and CDR2 SVGAGI. This CDR3 contains 14 residues. The CDR3 reads CASSLTVGGLEQYF. CDR3 DNA: TGTGCCAGCAGCTTGACAGTAGGAGGTCTCGAGCAGTACTTC.

The rearrangement joins TRBV6-1 to TRBJ2-7; possibly TRBD1 for D (5 bases). V gave up 1 base and J gave up 3 bases, with 13 bases separating them. Germline-derived CDR1 and CDR2 are MNHNS and SASEGT. There are 15 residues in the CDR3. The CDR3 sequence: CASSEGPGIDYEQYF. CDR3 DNA sequence: TGTGCCAGCAGTGAAGGTCCAGGGATCGACTACGAGCAGTACTTC.

This rearrangement joins TRBV15 to TRBJ2-1; D is unresolved. Per the germline V gene, CDR1 is LNHNV and CDR2 is YYDKDF (reference sequence). The CDR3 totals 13 residues. Trimming took 5 bases from V and 6 from J, leaving 11 bases between them. The CDR3 coding sequence is TGTGCCACCAGCCCCCTTGGAGTCAATGAGCAGTTCTTC. Its translation is CATSPLGVNEQFF.

V gene TRBV5-6 combines with J gene TRBJ2-5; D may be TRBD1 (6 bases). The CDR3 spans 13 residues. The ends were cut back, 3 bases at V and 5 bases at J, with 11 bases in the middle. Germline values: CDR1 SGHDT, CDR2 YYEEEE. The CDR3 is CASSYRDNETQYF. In nucleotides, the CDR3 is TGTGCCAGCAGCTACCGGGACAATGAGACCCAGTACTTC.

The chain is built from TRBV10-3 and TRBJ1-6; TRBD1 is a possible D gene (5 bases). V gave up 2 bases and J gave up 5 bases, with 7 bases separating them. The CDR3 is 14 amino acids. CDR1 is ENHRY and CDR2 is SYGVKD in the germline V gene. This CDR3 is CAISEDSNNSPLHF. For the CDR3, the DNA is TGTGCCATCAGTGAGGACAGCAATAATTCACCCCTCCACTTT.

Only a few counts were recorded for this clone. The chain joins TRBV30 to TRBJ2-5; D gene unclear. In germline, CDR1 is GTSNPN, CDR2 SVGIG (reference sequence). The V end lost 1 base, the J end lost 4 bases, and 10 bases lay between the germline ends. CDR3 length equals 13 residues. CDR3 sequence (DNA): TGTGCCTGGAGTGGGCAGTACAGAGAGACCCAGTACTTC. Translation gives CAWSGQYRETQYF. Full variable domain (remainder filled in from reference TRBV30 and TRBJ2-5): SQTIHQWPATLVQPVGSPLSLECTVEGTSNPNLYWYRQAAGRGLQLLFYSVGIGQISSEVPQNLSASRPQDRQFILSSKKLLLSDSGFYLCAWSGQYRETQYFGPGTRLLVL.

The chain has TRBV6-4 and TRBJ1-5; unclear D gene. The CDR3 sequence is 13 residues long. The germline gives CDR1 MRHNA, CDR2 SNTAGT. Deletions cut 5 bases from V and 5 bases from J, with 10 bases between. The CDR3 region is CASSPSSYQPQHF. The CDR3 bases are TGTGCCAGCAGTCCCTCTTCTTATCAGCCCCAGCATTTT.

V is TRBV11-2 and J is TRBJ2-7; 7 bases are a match to TRBD1. The germline CDR1 and CDR2 sequences are SGHAT and FQNNGV. There are 17 residues in the CDR3. V lost 5 bases, J lost 1 base, and 14 bases stayed unmatched. The DNA for the CDR3 is TGTGCCAGCAGCCTCCTCCTTTTCAGGGGGAGTTCCTACGAGCAGTACTTC. Protein sequence: CASSLLLFRGSSYEQYF.

The chain employs TRBV5-4 and TRBJ1-5; 7 positions agree with TRBD1. This CDR3 spans 14 amino acids. Germline V gives CDR1 SGHNT, CDR2 YYREEE (reference sequence). Trimming removed 1 base from V and 3 bases from J; junction bases left unmatched: 1. The CDR3 region has the DNA TGTGCCAGCAGCTTGCAGGGGGTCAATCAGCCCCAGCATTTT. It codes for CASSLQGVNQPQHF.

The gene calls are TRBV28 and TRBJ1-2; D uncertain. Trimming took off 4 bases at V and 8 bases at J, with 14 bases between the two ends. CDR1 is MDHEN and CDR2 is SYDVKM in the germline V gene. This CDR3 is built from 13 residues. CDR3 nucleotide sequence: TGTGCCAGCAGTTCCTCTGGTCGTCCGGGCTACACCTTC. As protein: CASSSSGRPGYTF.

This clone has a single count. CDR3 sequence (DNA): TGTGCCAGCAGAGAGGGTCTTCAGCCCCAGCATTTT. Protein: CASREGLQPQHF. The V gene is TRBV12-3 or TRBV12-4, the J gene TRBJ1-5; D gene uncertain. The CDR3 runs 12 residues. Trimming removed 6 bases at V and 6 bases at J, with 9 bases between.

This sequence joins TRBV7-6 and TRBJ2-1, with 14 bases fitting TRBD2. This CDR3 has 18 amino acids. The ends lost 4 bases at V and 6 bases at J; junction bases unmatched: 11. The germline gives CDR1 SGHVS, CDR2 FNYEAQ. The CDR3 loop reads CASSSPGLAGEPGNEQFF. CDR3 bases: TGTGCCAGCAGCTCACCGGGACTAGCGGGAGAGCCCGGCAATGAGCAGTTCTTC. Looking up the rest from reference TRBV7-6 and TRBJ2-1 gives the full variable domain: GAGVSQSPRYKVTKRGQDVALRCDPISGHVSLYWYRQALGQGPEFLTYFNYEAQQDKSGLPNDRFSAERPEGSISTLTIQRTEQRDSAMYRCASSSPGLAGEPGNEQFFGPGTRLTVL.

The chain uses TRBV11-2 and TRBJ2-5; D is perhaps TRBD1 (6 bases). The V end was cut by 2 bases, the J end by 9 bases, with 13 bases between. CDR3 length: 13 amino acids. Germline values: CDR1 SGHAT, CDR2 FQNNGV. For the CDR3, the DNA is TGTGCCAGCAGCTTACGACAGGCGAATTCCCAGTACTTC. This translates into CASSLRQANSQYF.

The genes are TRBV4-1 and TRBJ2-7; D may be TRBD1 (5 bases). The CDR3 consists of 15 residues. V lost 3 bases to trimming and J lost 2 bases, with 14 bases between them. CDR1 is MGHRA, CDR2 YSYEKL, per germline. The CDR3 bases are TGCGCCAGCAGCCACCTGACAGCCCTTGCCTACGAGCAGTACTTC. Amino acids: CASSHLTALAYEQYF.

This clone has just a few counts. V and J are TRBV28 and TRBJ1-5, with D possibly matching TRBD1 (5 bases). Germline values: CDR1 MDHEN, CDR2 SYDVKM. The V and J ends lost 11 bases and 9 bases respectively, with 14 bases between them. This CDR3 contains 11 residues. The CDR3 DNA follows: TGTGCCCAAGGGGACGGCCCGCCCCAGCATTTT. Translation: CAQGDGPPQHF.

The chain joins TRBV14 to TRBJ1-4; TRBD1 might be the D (6 bases). Trimming removed 5 bases at V and 3 bases at J, with 16 bases between. Germline assignment: CDR1 SGHDN and CDR2 FVKESK. CDR3 length: 16 amino acids. Here the CDR3 DNA reads TGTGCCAGCAGCTTGAGACAGGCTTGGGCTAATGAAAAACTGTTTTTT. Translation gives CASSLRQAWANEKLFF.

The J gene is TRBJ2-7, the V gene TRBV5-1; maybe TRBD2 (5 bases). CDR1 and CDR2 (germline): SGHRS, YFSETQ. Trimming left V 7 bases short and J 0 bases short, with 14 bases between. This CDR3 has 14 amino acids. CDR3 DNA: TGCGCCAGCCGGGAAGTAGCCGGCTCCTACGAGCAGTACTTC. The encoded protein is CASREVAGSYEQYF.

This chain connects TRBV11-2 to TRBJ2-6, with D possibly matching TRBD2 (7 bases). Germline CDR1 SGHAT, CDR2 FQNNGV. Trimming removed 5 bases at V and 4 bases at J, with 15 bases between. CDR3 size: 16 residues. The chain's CDR3 is CASSRAGAEGANVLTF. In nucleotides, the CDR3 is TGTGCCAGCAGCCGTGCGGGGGCCGAAGGGGCCAACGTCCTGACTTTC.

The rearrangement uses TRBV18 and TRBJ2-7, with D perhaps matching TRBD1 or TRBD2 (5 bases each). Trimming took 2 bases from V and 0 from J, leaving 14 bases between them. CDR3 size: 16 residues. Germline CDR1 and CDR2: KGHSH and LQKENI. The CDR3: CASSPVTGTPSYEQYF. The CDR3 DNA sequence: TGTGCCAGCTCACCAGTTACCGGGACCCCCTCCTACGAGCAGTACTTC.